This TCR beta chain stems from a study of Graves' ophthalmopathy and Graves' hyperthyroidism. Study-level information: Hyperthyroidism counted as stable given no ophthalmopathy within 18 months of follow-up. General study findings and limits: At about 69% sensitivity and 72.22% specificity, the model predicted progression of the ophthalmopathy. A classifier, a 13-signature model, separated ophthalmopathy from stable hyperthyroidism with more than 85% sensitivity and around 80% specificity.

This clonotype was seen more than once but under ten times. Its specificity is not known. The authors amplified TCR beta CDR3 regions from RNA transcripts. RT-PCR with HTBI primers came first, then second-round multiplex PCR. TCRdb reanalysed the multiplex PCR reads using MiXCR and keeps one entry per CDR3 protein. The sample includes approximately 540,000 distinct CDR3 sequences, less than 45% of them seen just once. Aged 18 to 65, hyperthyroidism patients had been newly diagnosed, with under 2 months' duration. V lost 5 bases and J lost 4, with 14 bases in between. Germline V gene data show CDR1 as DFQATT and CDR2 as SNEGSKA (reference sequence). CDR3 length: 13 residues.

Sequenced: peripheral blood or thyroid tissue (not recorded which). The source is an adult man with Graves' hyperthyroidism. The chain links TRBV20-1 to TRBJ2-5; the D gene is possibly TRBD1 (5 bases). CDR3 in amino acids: CSASTGSGETQYF. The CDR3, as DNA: TGCAGTGCTTCTACAGGAAGTGGAGAGACCCAGTACTTC.